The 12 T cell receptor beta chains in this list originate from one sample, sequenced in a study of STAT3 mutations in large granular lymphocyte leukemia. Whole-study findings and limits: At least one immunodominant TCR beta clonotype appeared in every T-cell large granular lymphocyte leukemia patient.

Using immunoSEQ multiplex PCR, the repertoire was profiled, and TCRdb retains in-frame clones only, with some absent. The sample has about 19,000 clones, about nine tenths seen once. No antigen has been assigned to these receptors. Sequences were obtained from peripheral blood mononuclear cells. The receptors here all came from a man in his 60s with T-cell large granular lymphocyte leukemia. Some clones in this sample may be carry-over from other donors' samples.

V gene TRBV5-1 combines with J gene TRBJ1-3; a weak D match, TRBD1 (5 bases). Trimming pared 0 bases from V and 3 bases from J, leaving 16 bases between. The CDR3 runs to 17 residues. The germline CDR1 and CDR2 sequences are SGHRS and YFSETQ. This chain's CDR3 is CASSLEMQGLGGNTIYF. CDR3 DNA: TGCGCCAGCAGCTTGGAGATGCAGGGTCTTGGTGGAAACACCATATATTTT.

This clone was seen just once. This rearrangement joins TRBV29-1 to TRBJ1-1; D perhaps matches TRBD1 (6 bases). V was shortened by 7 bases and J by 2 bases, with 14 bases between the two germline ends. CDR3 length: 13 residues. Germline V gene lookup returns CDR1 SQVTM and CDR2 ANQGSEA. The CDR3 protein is CSATRDINTEAFF. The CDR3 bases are TGCAGCGCCACCCGGGACATCAACACTGAAGCTTTCTTT.

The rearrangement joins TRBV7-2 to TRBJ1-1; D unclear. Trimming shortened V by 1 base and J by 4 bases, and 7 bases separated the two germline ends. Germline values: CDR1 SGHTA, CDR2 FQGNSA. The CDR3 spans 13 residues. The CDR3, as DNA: TGTGCCAGCAGCTTAGATCCGCTCACTGAAGCTTTCTTT. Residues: CASSLDPLTEAFF.

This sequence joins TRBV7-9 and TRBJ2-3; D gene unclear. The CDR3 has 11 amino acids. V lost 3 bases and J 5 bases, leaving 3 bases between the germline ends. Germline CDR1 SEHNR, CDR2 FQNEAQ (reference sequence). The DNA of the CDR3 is TGTGCCAGCAGCTTCCAAGATACGCAGTATTTT. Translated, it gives CASSFQDTQYF.

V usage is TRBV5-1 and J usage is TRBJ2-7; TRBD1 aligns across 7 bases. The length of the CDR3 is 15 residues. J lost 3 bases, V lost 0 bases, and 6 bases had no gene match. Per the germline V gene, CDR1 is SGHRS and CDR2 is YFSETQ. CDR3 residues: CASSLGPWDSYEQYF. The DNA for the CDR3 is TGCGCCAGCAGCTTGGGGCCTTGGGACAGCTACGAGCAGTACTTC.

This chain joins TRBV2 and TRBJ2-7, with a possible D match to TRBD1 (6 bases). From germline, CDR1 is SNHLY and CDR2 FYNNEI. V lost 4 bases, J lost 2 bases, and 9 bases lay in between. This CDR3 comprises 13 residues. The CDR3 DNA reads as TGTGCCAGCAGTGGCGACAGGCCCTACGAGCAGTACTTC. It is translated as CASSGDRPYEQYF.

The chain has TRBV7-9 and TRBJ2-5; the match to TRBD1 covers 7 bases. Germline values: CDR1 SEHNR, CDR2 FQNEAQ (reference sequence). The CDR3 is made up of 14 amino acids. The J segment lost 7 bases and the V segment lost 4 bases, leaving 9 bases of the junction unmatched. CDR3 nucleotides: TGTGCCAGCAGCTCCGGGACAGTAAGTGGGACCCAGTACTTC. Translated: CASSSGTVSGTQYF.

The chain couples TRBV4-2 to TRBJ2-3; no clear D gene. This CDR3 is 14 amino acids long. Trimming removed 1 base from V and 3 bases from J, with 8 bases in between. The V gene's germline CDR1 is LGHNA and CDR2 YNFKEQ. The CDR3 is CASSQGWATDTQYF. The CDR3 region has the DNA TGTGCCAGCAGCCAAGGGTGGGCAACAGATACGCAGTATTTT.

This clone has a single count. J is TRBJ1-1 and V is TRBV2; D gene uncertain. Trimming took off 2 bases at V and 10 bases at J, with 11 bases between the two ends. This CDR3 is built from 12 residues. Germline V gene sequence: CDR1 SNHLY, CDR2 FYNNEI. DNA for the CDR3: TGTGCCAGCAGTGAACTCGTAACGGGAGCTTTCTTT. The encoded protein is CASSELVTGAFF.

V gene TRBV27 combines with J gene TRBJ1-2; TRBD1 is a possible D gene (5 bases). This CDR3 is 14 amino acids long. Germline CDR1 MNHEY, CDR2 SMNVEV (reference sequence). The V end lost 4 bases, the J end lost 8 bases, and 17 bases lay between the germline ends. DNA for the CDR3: TGTGCCAGCAGTTCCCTCGAAGCGGGACGGGGCTACACCTTC. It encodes CASSSLEAGRGYTF.

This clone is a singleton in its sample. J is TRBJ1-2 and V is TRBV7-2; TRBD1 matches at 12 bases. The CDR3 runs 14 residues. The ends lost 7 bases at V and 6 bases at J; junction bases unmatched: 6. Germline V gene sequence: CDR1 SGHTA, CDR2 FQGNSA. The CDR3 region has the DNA TGTGCCAGCACCCGGGACAGGGGGCAACATGGCTACACCTTC. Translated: CASTRDRGQHGYTF.

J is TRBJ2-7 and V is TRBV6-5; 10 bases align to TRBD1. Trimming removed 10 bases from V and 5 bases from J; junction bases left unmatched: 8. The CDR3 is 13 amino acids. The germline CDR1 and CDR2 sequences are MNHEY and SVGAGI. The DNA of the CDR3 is TGTGCCACCCTTGGGGACAGGGGCAACGAGCAGTACTTC. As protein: CATLGDRGNEQYF.